The clone carrying this T cell receptor beta chain was counted many times. What it binds is not known. Germline CDR1 is MDHEN and CDR2 is SYDVKM. Between the trimmed V and J ends, which lost 5 bases and 0 bases, there was a span of 5 bases. The CDR3 spans 13 residues. Library preparation (for TCRbeta) was performed with unique molecular identifiers. TCRdb reanalysed the PCR reads using MiXCR and keeps one entry per CDR3 protein. The sample lists around 270,000 distinct CDR3 sequences, 9.5% to 13% occurring once. This entry is derived from a study of T-cell reconstitution after alpha-beta-depleted transplantation in children. Overall study findings and caveats: A year had passed since transplant, and T-cell counts and diversity by then came mostly from newly produced T cells. Surviving thymic progenitors and recipient T cells were the source of high TCRbeta diversity at day 60 in some patients. About two months after transplant, alpha-beta T cells reportedly came from several hundred expanded graft clones.

The sample in question was PBMCs, obtained before TCRalphabeta/CD19-depleted stem cell transplant. The chain combines TRBV28 with TRBJ2-1; D possibly matches TRBD1 or TRBD2 (5 bases each). The TCR was taken from a boy younger than two with acute myeloid leukemia, due to receive a stem cell transplant. The CDR3 reads CASSGGSYNEQFF. CDR3 DNA sequence: TGTGCCAGCAGTGGGGGCTCCTACAATGAGCAGTTCTTC.